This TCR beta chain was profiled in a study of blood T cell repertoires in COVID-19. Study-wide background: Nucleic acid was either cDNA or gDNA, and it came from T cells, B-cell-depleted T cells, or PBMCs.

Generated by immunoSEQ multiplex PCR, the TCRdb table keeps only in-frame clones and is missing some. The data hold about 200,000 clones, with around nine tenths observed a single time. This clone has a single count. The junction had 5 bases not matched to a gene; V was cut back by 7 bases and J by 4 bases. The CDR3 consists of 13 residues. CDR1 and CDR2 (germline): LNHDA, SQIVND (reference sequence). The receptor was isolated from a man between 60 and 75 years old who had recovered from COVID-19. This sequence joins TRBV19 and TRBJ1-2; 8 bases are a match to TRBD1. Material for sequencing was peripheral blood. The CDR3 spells CASTAGQGYGYTF. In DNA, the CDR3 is TGTGCCAGTACCGCCGGACAGGGCTATGGCTACACCTTC.